This is a list of T cell receptor beta chains from one sample in a study of T-cell reconstitution after alpha-beta-depleted transplantation in children. TCRdb processed the PCR reads anew with MiXCR; each CDR3 protein has one entry. Found here are 500,000 to 600,000 distinct CDR3 sequences, roughly 27% of them singletons; the top ten hold around 36%. The sample consisted of PBMCs, taken before TCRalphabeta/CD19-depleted stem cell transplant. These receptors all come from a boy younger than two with Wiskott-Aldrich syndrome, due to receive a stem cell transplant. The conserved cysteine and the conserved F or W are not part of the CDR3 here.

>TRBV4-2
ASSQGTVSGFKETQY
>TRBV27
ASSPDTGVFEQY
>TRBV5-1
ASGYRGGIQNTGELF
>TRBV5-1
ASRTGTSGIYEQF
>TRBV7-9
ASSAENRGIGEAF
>TRBV28
ASSFGRYTQY
>TRBV28
ASSSEDRETQY
>TRBV5-1
ASSLGQAPYEQY
>TRBV10-3
AISGGIAGQGFQETQY
>TRBV5-1
ASSLISGLEETQY
>TRBV3-1
ASSQVSGYT